This T cell receptor (beta chain) was sequenced during a study of vaccination effects on CD4 cells after COVID-19. About the research overall: Following the second dose by a median of 72 days, the post-vaccine samples were obtained.

The CDR3 spans 15 residues. The germline gives CDR1 MGHRA, CDR2 YSYEKL. Trimming cost V 4 bases and J 3 bases; bases outside gene matches: 2. Profiling relied on immunoSEQ multiplex PCR, and the TCRdb table lists in-frame clones only, not all of them. The sample holds tens of thousands of clones, around 80% seen once. Of note for this clone: Its specificity is unknown.

The culture ran for approximately nine days before CD4+ T cells were isolated. Two-dose vaccination with either BNT162b2 or mRNA-1273 was given to the participants. Negative nucleocapsid antibody tests before and after vaccination confirmed no previous SARS-CoV-2 infection. Specimen: CD4+ T cells from PBMCs cultured without peptide, collected after COVID-19 vaccination. This clonotype was obtained from a human donor who received a COVID-19 vaccine. J is TRBJ2-1 and V is TRBV4-1; the match to TRBD1 covers 11 bases. CDR3 sequence (DNA): TGCGCCAGCAGCCTGGGACAGGGGGGCTACAATGAGCAGTTCTTC. Encoded protein: CASSLGQGGYNEQFF.